In this sample, the clone carrying this TCR beta chain turned up a few times. Its antigen is still unknown. The sample comes from a study of cytomegalovirus exposure and HLA in healthy donors. Use of 60 Vbeta and 13 Jbeta primers characterized the PCR. The method was immunoSEQ multiplex PCR; TCRdb's version includes in-frame clones alone and lacks a portion of them. Of some 170,000 clones in the sample, around four fifths were seen once. CDR3 size: 14 residues. The germline CDR1 and CDR2 sequences are MDHEN and SYDVKM. V was trimmed by 6 bases and J by 2 bases, leaving 13 bases between them. Findings and limits, study-wide: Across all donors, roughly uniform sequencing depth was an assumption of the presence/absence analyses.

The chain employs TRBV28 and TRBJ1-2, with a possible D match to TRBD1 (6 bases). This TCR was recovered from a woman in her 50s in good health and CMV-seronegative. The sample consisted of PBMCs. CDR3 DNA sequence: TGTGCCAGCAGACTCCAAGACAGGAACTATGGCTACACCTTC. It codes for CASRLQDRNYGYTF.